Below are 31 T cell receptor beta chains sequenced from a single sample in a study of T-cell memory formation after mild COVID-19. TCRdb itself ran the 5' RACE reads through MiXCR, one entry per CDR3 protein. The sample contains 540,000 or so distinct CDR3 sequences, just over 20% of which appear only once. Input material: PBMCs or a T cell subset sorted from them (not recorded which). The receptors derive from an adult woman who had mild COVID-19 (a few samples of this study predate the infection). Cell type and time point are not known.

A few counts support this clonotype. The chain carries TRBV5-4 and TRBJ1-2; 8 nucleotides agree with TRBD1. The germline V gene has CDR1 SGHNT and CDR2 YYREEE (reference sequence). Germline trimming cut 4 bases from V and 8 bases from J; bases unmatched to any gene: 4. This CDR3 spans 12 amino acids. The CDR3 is CASSQGAGGYTF. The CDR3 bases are TGTGCCAGCAGCCAGGGGGCGGGAGGCTACACCTTC.

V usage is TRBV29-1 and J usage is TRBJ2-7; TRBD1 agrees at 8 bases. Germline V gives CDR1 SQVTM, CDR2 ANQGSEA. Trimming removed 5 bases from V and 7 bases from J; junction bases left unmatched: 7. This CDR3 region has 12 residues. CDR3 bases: TGCAGCGTTCGCCAGGGGGCTTCAGAGCAGTACTTC. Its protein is CSVRQGASEQYF.

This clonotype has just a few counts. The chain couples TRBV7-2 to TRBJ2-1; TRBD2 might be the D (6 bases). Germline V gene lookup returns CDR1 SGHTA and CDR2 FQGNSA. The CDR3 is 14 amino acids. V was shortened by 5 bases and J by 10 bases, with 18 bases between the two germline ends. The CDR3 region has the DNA TGTGCCAGCAGCGAACGGGGCCGGGGGTTCGAGCAGTTCTTC. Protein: CASSERGRGFEQFF. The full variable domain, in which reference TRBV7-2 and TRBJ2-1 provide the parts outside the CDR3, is GAGVSQSPSNKVTEKGKDVELRCDPISGHTALYWYRQSLGQGLEFLIYFQGNSAPDKSGLPSDRFSAERTGGSVSTLTIQRTQQEDSAVYLCASSERGRGFEQFFGPGTRLTVL.

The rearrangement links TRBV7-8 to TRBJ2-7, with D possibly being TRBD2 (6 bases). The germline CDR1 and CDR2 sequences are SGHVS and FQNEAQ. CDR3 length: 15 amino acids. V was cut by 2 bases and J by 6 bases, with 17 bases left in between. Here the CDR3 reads CASSLYGLATFEQYF. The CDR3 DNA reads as TGTGCCAGCAGCTTATATGGGCTAGCGACTTTCGAGCAGTACTTC. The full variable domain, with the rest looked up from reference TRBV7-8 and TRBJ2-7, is GAGVSQSPRYKVAKRGQDVALRCDPISGHVSLFWYQQALGQGPEFLTYFQNEAQLDKSGLPSDRFFAERPEGSVSTLKIQRTQQEDSAVYLCASSLYGLATFEQYFGPGTRLTVT.

CDR3 protein: CASSEHGGWRTGELFF. The CDR3 nucleotides read TGTGCCAGCAGTGAACACGGCGGGTGGCGTACCGGGGAGCTGTTTTTT. The genes are TRBV6-1 and TRBJ2-2; maybe TRBD2 (5 bases). V lost 2 bases and J 5 bases, leaving 15 bases between the germline ends. The CDR3 length is 16 residues. The germline V gene has CDR1 MNHNS and CDR2 SASEGT.

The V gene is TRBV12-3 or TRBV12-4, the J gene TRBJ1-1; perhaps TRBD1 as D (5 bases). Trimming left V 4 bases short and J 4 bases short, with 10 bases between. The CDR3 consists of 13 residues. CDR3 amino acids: CASSSKGTTEAFF. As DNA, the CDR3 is TGTGCCAGCAGTTCGAAGGGGACCACTGAAGCTTTCTTT.

The chain's CDR3 is CASSGPTGCIYTYEQYF. DNA for the CDR3: TGTGCCAGCAGCGGGCCCACTGGGTGCATTTATACCTACGAGCAGTACTTC. The chain has TRBV9 and TRBJ2-7; no definite D call. Looked up from germline, CDR1 is SGDLS and CDR2 is YYNGEE. The CDR3 covers 17 residues. V gave up 3 bases and J gave up 2 bases, with 21 bases separating them.

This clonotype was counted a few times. CDR3 sequence (DNA): TGTGCCAGCAGCCCCCGTAGGACCCAGGGCACTGAAGCTTTCTTT. Amino acid sequence: CASSPRRTQGTEAFF. This chain links TRBV3-1 with TRBJ1-1; D may be TRBD1 (5 bases). The CDR3 has 15 amino acids. The V gene lost 4 bases and the J gene lost 4 bases, with 16 bases spanning the gap. Looked up from germline, CDR1 is LGHDT and CDR2 is YNNKEL (reference sequence).

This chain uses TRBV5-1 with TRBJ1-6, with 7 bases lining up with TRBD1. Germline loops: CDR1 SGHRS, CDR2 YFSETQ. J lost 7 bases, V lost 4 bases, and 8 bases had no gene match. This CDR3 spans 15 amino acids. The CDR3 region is CASSPMGQPNSPLHF. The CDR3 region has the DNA TGCGCCAGCAGCCCTATGGGACAGCCGAATTCACCCCTCCACTTT.

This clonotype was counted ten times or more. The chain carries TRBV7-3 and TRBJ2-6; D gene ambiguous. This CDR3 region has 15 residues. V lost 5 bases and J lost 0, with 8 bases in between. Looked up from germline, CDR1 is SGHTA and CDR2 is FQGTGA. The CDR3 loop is CASSPTVSGANVLTF. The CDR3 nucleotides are TGTGCCAGCAGCCCAACAGTCTCTGGGGCCAACGTCCTGACTTTC.

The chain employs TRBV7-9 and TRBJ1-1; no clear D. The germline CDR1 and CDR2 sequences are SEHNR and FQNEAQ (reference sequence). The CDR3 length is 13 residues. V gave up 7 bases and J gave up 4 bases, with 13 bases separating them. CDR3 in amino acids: CASTTLEGTEAFF. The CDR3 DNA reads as TGTGCCAGCACCACCCTTGAGGGCACTGAAGCTTTCTTT.

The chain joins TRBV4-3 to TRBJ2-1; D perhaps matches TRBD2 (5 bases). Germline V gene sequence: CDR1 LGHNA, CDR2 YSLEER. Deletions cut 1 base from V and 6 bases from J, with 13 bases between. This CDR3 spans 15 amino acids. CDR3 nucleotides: TGCGCCAGCAGCCAAGGAGGGTCTGACGTCAATGAGCAGTTCTTC. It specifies CASSQGGSDVNEQFF.

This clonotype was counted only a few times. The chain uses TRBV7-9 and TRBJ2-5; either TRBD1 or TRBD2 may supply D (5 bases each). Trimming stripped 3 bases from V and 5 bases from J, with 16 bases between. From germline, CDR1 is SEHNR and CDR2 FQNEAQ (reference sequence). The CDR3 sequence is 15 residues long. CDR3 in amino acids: CASSFLGSEGETQYF. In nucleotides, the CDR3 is TGTGCCAGCAGCTTCCTTGGGAGCGAGGGGGAGACCCAGTACTTC. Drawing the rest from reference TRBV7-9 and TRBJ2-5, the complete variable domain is DTGVSQNPRHKITKRGQNVTFRCDPISEHNRLYWYRQTLGQGPEFLTYFQNEAQLEKSRLLSDRFSAERPKGSFSTLEIQRTEQGDSAMYLCASSFLGSEGETQYFGPGTRLLVL.

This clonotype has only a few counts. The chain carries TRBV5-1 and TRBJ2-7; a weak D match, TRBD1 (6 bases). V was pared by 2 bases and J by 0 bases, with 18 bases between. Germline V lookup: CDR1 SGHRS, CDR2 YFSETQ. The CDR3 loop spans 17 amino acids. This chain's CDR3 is CASSFPELTGYSYEQYF. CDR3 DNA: TGCGCCAGCAGCTTTCCCGAGCTGACAGGATACTCCTACGAGCAGTACTTC.

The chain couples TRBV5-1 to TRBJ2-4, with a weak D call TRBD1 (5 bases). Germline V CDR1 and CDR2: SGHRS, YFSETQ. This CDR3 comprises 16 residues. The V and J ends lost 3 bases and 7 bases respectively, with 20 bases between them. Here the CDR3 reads CASSSFGPGLLNIQYF. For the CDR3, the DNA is TGCGCCAGCAGCTCTTTTGGACCAGGGTTATTGAACATTCAGTACTTC.

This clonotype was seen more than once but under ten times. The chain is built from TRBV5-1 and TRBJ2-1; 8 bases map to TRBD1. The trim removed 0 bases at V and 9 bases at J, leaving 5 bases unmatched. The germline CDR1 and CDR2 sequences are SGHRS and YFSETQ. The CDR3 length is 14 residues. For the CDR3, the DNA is TGCGCCAGCAGCTTGGGGACAGGGAATTTTGAGCAGTTCTTC. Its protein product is CASSLGTGNFEQFF.

The chain's CDR3 is CASSLYRDSAVYEQYF. The CDR3 nucleotides are TGCGCCAGCAGCTTGTATCGGGACAGCGCCGTTTACGAGCAGTACTTC. The genes are TRBV5-1 and TRBJ2-7, with 7 bases identical to TRBD1. The trim removed 1 base at V and 4 bases at J, leaving 11 bases unmatched. The CDR3 is 16 amino acids. CDR1 is SGHRS, CDR2 YFSETQ, per germline.

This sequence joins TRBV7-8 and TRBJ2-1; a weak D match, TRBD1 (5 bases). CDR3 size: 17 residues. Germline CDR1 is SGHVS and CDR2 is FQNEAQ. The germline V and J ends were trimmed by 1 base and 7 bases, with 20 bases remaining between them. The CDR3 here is CASSLVRLPSRTNEQFF. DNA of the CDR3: TGTGCCAGCAGCTTAGTAAGGCTTCCAAGTAGGACAAATGAGCAGTTCTTC.

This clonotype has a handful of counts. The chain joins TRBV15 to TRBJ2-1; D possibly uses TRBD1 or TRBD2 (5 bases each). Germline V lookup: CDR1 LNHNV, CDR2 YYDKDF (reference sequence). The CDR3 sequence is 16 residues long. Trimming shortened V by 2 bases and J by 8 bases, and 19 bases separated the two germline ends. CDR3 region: CATSRPYAGAWDEQFF. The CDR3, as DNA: TGTGCCACCAGCAGACCCTACGCCGGGGCCTGGGATGAGCAGTTCTTC.

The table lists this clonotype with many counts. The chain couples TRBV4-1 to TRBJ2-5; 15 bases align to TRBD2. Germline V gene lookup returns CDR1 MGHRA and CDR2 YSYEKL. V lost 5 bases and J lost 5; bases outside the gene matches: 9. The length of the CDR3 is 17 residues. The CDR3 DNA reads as TGCGCCAGCAGCTCGACGCGGACTAGCGGGGGGGCCGAGACCCAGTACTTC. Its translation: CASSSTRTSGGAETQYF.

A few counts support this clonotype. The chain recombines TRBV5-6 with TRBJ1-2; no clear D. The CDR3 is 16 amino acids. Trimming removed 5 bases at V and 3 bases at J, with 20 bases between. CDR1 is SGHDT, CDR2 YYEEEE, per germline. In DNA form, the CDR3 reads TGTGCCAGCAGAATTCACCGGGAGGCCCCGGACTATGGCTACACCTTC. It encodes CASRIHREAPDYGYTF.

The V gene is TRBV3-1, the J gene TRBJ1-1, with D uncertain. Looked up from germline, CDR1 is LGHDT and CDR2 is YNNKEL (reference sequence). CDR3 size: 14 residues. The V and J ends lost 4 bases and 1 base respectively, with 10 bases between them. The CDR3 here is CASSLGRRNTEAFF. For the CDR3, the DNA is TGTGCCAGCAGCCTCGGACGACGGAACACTGAAGCTTTCTTT.

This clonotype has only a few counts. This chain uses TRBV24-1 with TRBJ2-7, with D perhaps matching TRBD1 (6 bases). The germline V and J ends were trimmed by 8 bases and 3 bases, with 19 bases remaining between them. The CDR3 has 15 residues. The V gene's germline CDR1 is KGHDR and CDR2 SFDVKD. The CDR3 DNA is TGTGCCACCACCCCACGGCACAGGGTCTACTACGAGCAGTACTTC. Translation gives CATTPRHRVYYEQYF.

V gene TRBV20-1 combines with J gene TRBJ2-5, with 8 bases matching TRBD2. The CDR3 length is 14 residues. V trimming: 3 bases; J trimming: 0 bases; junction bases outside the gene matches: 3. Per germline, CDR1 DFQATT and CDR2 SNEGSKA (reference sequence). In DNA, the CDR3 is TGCAGTGCTAGTAGCGGGATCAACCAAGAGACCCAGTACTTC. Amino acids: CSASSGINQETQYF.

CDR3 in DNA: TGTGCCTGGAGGGAGCGGGGGGGATCCTACGAGCAGTACTTC. It translates to CAWRERGGSYEQYF. The chain employs TRBV30 and TRBJ2-7, with 10 bases matching TRBD2. This CDR3 is built from 14 residues. After removal of 3 bases from V and 1 base from J, the junction contained 3 bases not matched to a gene. Germline loops: CDR1 GTSNPN, CDR2 SVGIG (reference sequence).

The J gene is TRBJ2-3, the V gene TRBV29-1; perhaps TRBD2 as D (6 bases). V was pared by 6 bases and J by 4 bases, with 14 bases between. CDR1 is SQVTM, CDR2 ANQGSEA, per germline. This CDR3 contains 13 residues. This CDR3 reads CSVGSTSADTQYF. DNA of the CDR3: TGCAGCGTCGGTTCGACTAGTGCAGATACGCAGTATTTT.

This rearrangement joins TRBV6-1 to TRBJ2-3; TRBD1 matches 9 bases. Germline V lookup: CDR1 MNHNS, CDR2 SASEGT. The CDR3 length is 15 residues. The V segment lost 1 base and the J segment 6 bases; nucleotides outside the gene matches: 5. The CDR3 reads CASSEVGTGMDTQYF. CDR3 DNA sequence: TGTGCCAGCAGTGAAGTGGGGACAGGGATGGATACGCAGTATTTT.

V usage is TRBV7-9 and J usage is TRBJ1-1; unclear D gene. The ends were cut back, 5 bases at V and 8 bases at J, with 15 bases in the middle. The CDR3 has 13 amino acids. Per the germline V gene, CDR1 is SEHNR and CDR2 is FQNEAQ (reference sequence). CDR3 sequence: CASSPKWAEEAFF. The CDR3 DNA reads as TGTGCCAGCAGCCCAAAATGGGCAGAAGAAGCTTTCTTT.

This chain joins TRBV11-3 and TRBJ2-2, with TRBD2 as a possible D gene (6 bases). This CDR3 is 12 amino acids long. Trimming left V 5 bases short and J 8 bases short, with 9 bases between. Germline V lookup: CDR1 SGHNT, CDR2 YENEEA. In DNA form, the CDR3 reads TGTGCCAGCAGCGTGGAGGGGGGGGAGCTGTTTTTT. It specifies CASSVEGGELFF.

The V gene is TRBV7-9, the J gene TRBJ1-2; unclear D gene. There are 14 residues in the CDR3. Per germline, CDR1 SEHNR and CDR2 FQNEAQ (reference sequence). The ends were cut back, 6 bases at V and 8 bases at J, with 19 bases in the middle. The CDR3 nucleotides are TGTGCCAGCAGAGGCGGGCCGTCCACTCGAGGCTACACCTTC. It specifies CASRGGPSTRGYTF.

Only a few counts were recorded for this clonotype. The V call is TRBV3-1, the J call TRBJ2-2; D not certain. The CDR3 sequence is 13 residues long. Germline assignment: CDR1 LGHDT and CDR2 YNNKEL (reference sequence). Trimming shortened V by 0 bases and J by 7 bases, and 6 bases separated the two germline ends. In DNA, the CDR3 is TGTGCCAGCAGCCAAGATAGGCACGGGGAGCTGTTTTTT. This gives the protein CASSQDRHGELFF.